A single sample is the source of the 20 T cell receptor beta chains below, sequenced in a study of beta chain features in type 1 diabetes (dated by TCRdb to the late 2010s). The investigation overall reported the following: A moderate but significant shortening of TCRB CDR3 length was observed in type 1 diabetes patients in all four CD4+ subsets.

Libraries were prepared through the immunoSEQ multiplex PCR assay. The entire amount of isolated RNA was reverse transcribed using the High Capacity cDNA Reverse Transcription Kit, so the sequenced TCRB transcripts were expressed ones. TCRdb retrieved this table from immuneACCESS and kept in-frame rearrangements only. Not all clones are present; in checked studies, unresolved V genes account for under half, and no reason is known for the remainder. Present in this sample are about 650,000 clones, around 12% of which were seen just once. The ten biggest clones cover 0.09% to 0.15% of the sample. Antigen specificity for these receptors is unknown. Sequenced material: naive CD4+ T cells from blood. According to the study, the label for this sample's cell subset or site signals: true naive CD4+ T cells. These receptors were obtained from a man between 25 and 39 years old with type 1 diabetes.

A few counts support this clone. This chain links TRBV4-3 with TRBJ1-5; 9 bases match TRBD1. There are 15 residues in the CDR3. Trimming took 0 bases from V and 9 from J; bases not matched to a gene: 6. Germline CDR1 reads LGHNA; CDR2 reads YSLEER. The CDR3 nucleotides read TGCGCCAGCAGCCAAGATTCGGGACAGGGTCGGCCCCAGCATTTT. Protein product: CASSQDSGQGRPQHF.

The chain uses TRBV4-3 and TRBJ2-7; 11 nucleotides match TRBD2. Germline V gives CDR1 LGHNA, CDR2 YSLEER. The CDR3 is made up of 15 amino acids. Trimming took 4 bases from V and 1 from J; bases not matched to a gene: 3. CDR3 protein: CASSLGTSGSYEQYF. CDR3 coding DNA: TGCGCCAGCAGCCTCGGGACTAGCGGATCCTACGAGCAGTACTTC.

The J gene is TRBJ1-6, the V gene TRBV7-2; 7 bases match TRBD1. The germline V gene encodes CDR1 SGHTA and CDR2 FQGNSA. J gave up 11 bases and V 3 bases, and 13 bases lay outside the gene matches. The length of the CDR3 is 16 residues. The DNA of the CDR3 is TGTGCCAGCAGCTTTATAGAGAAGACAGGGAGAACACCCCTCCACTTT. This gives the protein CASSFIEKTGRTPLHF.

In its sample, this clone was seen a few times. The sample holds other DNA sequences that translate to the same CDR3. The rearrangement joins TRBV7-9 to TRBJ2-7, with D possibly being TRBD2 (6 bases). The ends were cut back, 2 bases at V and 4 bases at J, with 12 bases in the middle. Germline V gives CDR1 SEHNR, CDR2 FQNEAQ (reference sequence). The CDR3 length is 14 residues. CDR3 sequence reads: CASSLSAGSYEQYF. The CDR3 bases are TGTGCCAGCAGCTTATCGGCGGGATCTTACGAGCAGTACTTC.

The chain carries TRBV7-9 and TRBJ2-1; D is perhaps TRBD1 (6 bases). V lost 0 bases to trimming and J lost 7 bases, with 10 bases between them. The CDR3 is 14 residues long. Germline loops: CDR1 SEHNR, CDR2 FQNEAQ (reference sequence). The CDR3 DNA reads TGTGCCAGCAGCTTAGCAGGGGGAATGAATGAGCAGTTCTTC. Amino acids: CASSLAGGMNEQFF. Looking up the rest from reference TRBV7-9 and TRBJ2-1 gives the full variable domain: DTGVSQNPRHKITKRGQNVTFRCDPISEHNRLYWYRQTLGQGPEFLTYFQNEAQLEKSRLLSDRFSAERPKGSFSTLEIQRTEQGDSAMYLCASSLAGGMNEQFFGPGTRLTVL.

The CDR3 bases are TGTGCCAGCAGTACCCCGGCAACTAATGAAAAACTGTTTTTT. Encoded protein: CASSTPATNEKLFF. V is TRBV2 and J is TRBJ1-4; no reliable D call. Trimming removed 5 bases at V and 0 bases at J, with 7 bases between. Germline CDR1 reads SNHLY; CDR2 reads FYNNEI. CDR3 size: 14 residues. The whole variable domain, filled in from reference TRBV2 and TRBJ1-4, reads EPEVTQTPSHQVTQMGQEVILRCVPISNHLYFYWYRQILGQKVEFLVSFYNNEISEKSEIFDDQFSVERPDGSNFTLKIRSTKLEDSAMYFCASSTPATNEKLFFGSGTQLSVL.

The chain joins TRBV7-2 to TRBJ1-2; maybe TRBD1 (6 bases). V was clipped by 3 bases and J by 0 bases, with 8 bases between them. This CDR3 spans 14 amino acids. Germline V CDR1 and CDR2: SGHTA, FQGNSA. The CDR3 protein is CASSFGTTNYGYTF. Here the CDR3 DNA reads TGTGCCAGCAGCTTCGGGACAACTAACTATGGCTACACCTTC. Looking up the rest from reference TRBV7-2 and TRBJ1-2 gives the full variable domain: GAGVSQSPSNKVTEKGKDVELRCDPISGHTALYWYRQSLGQGLEFLIYFQGNSAPDKSGLPSDRFSAERTGGSVSTLTIQRTQQEDSAVYLCASSFGTTNYGYTFGSGTRLTVV.

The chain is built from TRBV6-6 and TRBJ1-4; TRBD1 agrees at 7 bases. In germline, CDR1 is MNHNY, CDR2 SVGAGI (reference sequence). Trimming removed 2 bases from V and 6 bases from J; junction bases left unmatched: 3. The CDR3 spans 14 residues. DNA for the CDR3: TGTGCCAGCAGTTACCCCGGACAGGATGAAAAACTGTTTTTT. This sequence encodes CASSYPGQDEKLFF.

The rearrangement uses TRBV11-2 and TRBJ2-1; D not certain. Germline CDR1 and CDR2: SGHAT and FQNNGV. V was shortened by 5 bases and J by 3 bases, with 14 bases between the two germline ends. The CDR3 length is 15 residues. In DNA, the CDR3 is TGTGCCAGCAGCGGTCGGACCCCTAACTACAATGAGCAGTTCTTC. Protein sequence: CASSGRTPNYNEQFF.

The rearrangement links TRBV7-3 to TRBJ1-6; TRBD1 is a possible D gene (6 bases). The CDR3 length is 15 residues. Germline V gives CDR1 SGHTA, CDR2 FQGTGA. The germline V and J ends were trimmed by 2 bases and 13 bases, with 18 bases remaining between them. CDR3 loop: CASSLAQGIGAPLHF. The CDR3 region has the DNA TGTGCCAGCAGCTTAGCCCAGGGGATAGGGGCGCCCCTCCACTTT.

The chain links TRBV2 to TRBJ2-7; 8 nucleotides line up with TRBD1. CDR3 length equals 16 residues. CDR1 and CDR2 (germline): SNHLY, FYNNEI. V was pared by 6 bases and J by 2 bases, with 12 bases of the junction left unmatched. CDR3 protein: CASSFTSDRATYEQYF. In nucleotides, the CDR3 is TGTGCCAGCAGCTTCACTTCGGACAGGGCGACCTACGAGCAGTACTTC.

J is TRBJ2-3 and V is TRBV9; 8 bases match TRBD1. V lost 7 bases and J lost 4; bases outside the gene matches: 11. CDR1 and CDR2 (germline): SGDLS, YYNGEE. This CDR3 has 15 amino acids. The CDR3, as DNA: TGTGCCAGCTGCACCACAGGGGGAAGGGCAGATACGCAGTATTTT. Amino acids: CASCTTGGRADTQYF.

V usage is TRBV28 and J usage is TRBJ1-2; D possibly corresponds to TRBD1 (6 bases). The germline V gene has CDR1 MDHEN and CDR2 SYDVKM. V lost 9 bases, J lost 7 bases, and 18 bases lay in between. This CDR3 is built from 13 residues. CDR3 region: CASATGRSGGYTF. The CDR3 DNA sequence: TGTGCCAGTGCCACAGGGAGATCGGGTGGCTACACCTTC.

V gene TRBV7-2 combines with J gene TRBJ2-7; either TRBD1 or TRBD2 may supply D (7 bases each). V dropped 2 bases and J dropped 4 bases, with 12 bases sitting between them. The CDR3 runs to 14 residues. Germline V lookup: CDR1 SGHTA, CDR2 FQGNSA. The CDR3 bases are TGTGCCAGCAGCTTACAGGGGGGGCCATACGAGCAGTACTTC. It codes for CASSLQGGPYEQYF. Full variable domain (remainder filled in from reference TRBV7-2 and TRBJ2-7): GAGVSQSPSNKVTEKGKDVELRCDPISGHTALYWYRQSLGQGLEFLIYFQGNSAPDKSGLPSDRFSAERTGGSVSTLTIQRTQQEDSAVYLCASSLQGGPYEQYFGPGTRLTVT.

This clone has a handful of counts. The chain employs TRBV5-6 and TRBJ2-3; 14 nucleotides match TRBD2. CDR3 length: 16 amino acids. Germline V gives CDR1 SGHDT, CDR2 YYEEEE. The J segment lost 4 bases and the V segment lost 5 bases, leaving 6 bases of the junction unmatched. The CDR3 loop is CASRTGTSGGSDTQYF. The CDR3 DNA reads TGTGCCAGCAGGACCGGGACTAGCGGGGGTTCAGATACGCAGTATTTT.

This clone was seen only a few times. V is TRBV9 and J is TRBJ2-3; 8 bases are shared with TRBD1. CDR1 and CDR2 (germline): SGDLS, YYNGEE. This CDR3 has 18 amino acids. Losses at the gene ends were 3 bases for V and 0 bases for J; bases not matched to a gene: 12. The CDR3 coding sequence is TGTGCCAGCAGCGCAACAGGGGGGCCACTAACTAGCACAGATACGCAGTATTTT. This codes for CASSATGGPLTSTDTQYF.

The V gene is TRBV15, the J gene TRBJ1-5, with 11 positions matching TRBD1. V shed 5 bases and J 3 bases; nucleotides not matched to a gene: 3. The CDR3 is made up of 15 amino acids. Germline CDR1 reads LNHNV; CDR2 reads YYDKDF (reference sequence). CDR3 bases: TGTGCCACCAGCGGACAGGGGGCTCTCAATCAGCCCCAGCATTTT. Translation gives CATSGQGALNQPQHF.

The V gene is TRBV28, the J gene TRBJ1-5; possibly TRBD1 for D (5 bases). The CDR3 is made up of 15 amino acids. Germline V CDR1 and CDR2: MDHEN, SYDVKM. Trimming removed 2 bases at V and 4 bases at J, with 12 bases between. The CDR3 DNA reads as TGTGCCAGCAGTTTACAGGGCCAGGTTAATCAGCCCCAGCATTTT. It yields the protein CASSLQGQVNQPQHF.

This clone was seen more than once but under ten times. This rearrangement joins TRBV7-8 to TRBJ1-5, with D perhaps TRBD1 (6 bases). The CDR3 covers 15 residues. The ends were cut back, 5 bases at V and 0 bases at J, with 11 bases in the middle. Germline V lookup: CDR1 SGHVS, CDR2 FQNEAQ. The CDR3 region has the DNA TGTGCCAGCAGCCACTGGGACATTAGCAATCAGCCCCAGCATTTT. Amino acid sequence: CASSHWDISNQPQHF. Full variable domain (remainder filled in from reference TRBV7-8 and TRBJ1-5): GAGVSQSPRYKVAKRGQDVALRCDPISGHVSLFWYQQALGQGPEFLTYFQNEAQLDKSGLPSDRFFAERPEGSVSTLKIQRTQQEDSAVYLCASSHWDISNQPQHFGDGTRLSIL.

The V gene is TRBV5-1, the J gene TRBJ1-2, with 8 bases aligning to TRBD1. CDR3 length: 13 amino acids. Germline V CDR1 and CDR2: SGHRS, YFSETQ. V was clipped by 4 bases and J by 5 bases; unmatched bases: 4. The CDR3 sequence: CASSAGTGYGYTF. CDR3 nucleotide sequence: TGCGCCAGCAGCGCCGGGACAGGATATGGCTACACCTTC.